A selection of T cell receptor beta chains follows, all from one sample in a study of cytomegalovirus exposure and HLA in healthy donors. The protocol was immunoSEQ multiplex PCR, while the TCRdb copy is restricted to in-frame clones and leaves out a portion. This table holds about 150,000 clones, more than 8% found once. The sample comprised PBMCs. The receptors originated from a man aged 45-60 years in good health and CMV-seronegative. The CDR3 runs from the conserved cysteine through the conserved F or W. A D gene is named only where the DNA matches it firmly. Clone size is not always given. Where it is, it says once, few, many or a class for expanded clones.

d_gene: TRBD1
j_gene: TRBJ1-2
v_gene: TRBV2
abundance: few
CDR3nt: TGTGCCAGCAGTGGGACAGGGGGGTTTTATGGCTACACCTTC
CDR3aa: CASSGTGGFYGYTF

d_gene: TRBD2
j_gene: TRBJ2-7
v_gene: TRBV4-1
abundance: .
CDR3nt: TGCGCCAGCAGCCTCACTCGCGGGGGGGCTAGGGGCGAGCAGTACTTC
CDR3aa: CASSLTRGGARGEQYF

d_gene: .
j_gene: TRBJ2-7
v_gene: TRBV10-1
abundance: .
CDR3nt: TGCGCCAGCAGTCCCGGGACATCACCTCGGGAGCAGTACTTC
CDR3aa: CASSPGTSPREQYF

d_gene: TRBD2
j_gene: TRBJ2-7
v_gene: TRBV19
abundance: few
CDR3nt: TGTGCCAGTAGTCGGGGGGACCTACTTCACTACGAGCAGTACTTC
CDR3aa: CASSRGDLLHYEQYF

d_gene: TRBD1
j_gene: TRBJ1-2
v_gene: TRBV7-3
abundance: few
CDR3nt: TGTGCCAGCAGCTCCCGGGACAGGGGGCTCGGCTACACCTTC
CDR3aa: CASSSRDRGLGYTF

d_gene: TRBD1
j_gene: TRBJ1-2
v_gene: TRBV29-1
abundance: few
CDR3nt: TGCAGCGTCTGGACAGGGTCTGGCTACACCTTC
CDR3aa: CSVWTGSGYTF

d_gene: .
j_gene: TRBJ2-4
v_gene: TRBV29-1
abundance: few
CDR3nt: TGCAGCGTCGACGGAGGAGACATTCAGTACTTC
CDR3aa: CSVDGGDIQYF

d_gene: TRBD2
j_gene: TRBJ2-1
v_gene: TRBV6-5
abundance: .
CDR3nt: TGTGCCAGCAGTTACCAACTAGCGGGAGGGCCCGTGTTCTTC
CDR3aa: CASSYQLAGGPVFF

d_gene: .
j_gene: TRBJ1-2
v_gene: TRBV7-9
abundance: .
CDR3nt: TGTGCCAGCAGCCCTCAGGGTAATGGCTACACCTTC
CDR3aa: CASSPQGNGYTF

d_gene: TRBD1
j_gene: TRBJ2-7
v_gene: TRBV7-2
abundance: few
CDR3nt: TGTGCCAGCAGGTTAAGACAGGGGGCCGGCGAGCAGTACTTC
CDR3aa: CASRLRQGAGEQYF

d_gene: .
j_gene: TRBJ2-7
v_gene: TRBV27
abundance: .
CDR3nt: TGTGCCAGCAGTTTGCTTCGCCAGGGTTACGAGCAGTACTTC
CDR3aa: CASSLLRQGYEQYF

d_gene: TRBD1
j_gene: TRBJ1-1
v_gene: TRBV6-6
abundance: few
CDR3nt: TGTGCCAGCAGTTCGACAGGGCCCAATGAAGCTTTCTTT
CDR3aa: CASSSTGPNEAFF

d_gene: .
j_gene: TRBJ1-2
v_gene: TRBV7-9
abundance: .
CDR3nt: TGTGCCAGCAGCTCGGGGGTGGGGCTCTATGGCTACACCTTC
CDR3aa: CASSSGVGLYGYTF

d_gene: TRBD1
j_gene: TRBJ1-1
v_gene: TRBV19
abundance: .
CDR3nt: TGTGCCAGTAAAATAGGACAGGGTGGGTACACTGAAGCTTTCTTT
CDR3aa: CASKIGQGGYTEAFF

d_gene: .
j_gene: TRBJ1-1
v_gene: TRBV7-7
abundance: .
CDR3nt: TGTGCTAGCAGCCCCCTAGGCCTGAACACTGAAGCTTTCTTT
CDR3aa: CASSPLGLNTEAFF

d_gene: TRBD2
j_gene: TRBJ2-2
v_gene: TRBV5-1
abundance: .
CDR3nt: TGCGCCAGCAGCTTGATACTAGCGGGGTCGGGCACCGGGGAGCTGTTTTTT
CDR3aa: CASSLILAGSGTGELFF

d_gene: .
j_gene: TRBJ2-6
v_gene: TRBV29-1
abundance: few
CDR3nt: TGCAGCGTTCACAGCTCTGGGGCCAACGTCCTGACTTTC
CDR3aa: CSVHSSGANVLTF

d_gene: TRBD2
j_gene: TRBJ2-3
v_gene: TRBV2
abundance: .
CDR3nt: TGTGCCAGGCGCGTGCCAGCGGGGGCTGGAGATACGCAGTATTTT
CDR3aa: CARRVPAGAGDTQYF

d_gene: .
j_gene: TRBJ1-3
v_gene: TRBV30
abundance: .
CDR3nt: TGTGCCTGGGTCAGGGGTTCGTACGGAAACACCATATATTTT
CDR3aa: CAWVRGSYGNTIYF

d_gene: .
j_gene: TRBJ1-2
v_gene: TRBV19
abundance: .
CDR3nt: TGTGCCAGTAGTATAGTTTCGGGGAATGGCTACACCTTC
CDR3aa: CASSIVSGNGYTF

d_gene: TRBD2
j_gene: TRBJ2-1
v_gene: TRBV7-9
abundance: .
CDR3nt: TGTGCCAGCAGCTTACGAGGCGGGAGTTTTTACAATGAGCAGTTCTTC
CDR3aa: CASSLRGGSFYNEQFF

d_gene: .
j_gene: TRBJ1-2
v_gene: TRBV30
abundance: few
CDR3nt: TGTGCCTGGAGGTACCCGAACATGGATGGCTACACCTTC
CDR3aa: CAWRYPNMDGYTF

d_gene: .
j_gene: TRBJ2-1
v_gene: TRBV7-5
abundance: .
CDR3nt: TGTGCCCGGTGGAAGGGGGCAGGGTACAATGAGCAGTTCTTC
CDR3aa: CARWKGAGYNEQFF

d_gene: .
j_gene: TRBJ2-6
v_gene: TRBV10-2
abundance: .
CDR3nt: TGCGCCAGCAGTGAGTCGGCAGGGGATTTCTCTGGGGCCAACGTCCTGACTTTC
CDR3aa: CASSESAGDFSGANVLTF

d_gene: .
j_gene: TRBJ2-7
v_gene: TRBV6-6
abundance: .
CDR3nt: TGTGCCAGCAGCCAAGGAGGAGAGCAGTACTTC
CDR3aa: CASSQGGEQYF

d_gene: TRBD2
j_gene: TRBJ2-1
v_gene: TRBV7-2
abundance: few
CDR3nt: TGTGCCAGCAGCCCTAATGTTGGTGCGGGAGGAGGCAATGAGCAGTTCTTC
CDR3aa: CASSPNVGAGGGNEQFF

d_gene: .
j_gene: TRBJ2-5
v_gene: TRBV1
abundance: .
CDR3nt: TGCACCAGCAGCCAAGATCAGAGACAGGGGCCCCTCGAGACCCAGTACTTC
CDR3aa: CTSSQDQRQGPLETQYF

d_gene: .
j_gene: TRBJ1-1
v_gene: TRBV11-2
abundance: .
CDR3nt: TGTGCCAGCAGCTTAGGGGGAGCTACCACTGAAGCTTTCTTT
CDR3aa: CASSLGGATTEAFF

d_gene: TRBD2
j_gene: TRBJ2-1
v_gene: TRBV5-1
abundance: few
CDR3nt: TGCGCCAGCAGCTCGGGACTAGCAAAGGTCCTACAGTTCTTC
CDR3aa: CASSSGLAKVLQFF

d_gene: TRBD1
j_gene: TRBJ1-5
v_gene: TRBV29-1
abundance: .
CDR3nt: TGCAGCGTCCGGACAGGGAGCTGGGATCAGCCCCAGCATTTT
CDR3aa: CSVRTGSWDQPQHF

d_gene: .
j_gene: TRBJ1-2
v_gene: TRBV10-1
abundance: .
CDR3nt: TGCGCCAGCAGTGAAGCCCACAACTATGGCTACACCTTC
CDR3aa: CASSEAHNYGYTF

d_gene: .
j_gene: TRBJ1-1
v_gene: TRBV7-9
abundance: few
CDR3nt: TGTGCCAGCAGCTTAAAGGAGGGCCACACTGAAGCTTTCTTT
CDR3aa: CASSLKEGHTEAFF

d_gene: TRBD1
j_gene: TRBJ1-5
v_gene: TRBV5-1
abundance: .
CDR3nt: TGCGCCAGCAGCCCGGGACAGGGAAGCAATCAGCCCCAGCATTTT
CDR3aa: CASSPGQGSNQPQHF

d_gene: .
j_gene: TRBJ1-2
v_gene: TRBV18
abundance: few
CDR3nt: TGTGCCAGCTCACCCAACCAACAATTCGAGGAGGAGGGTGGCTACACCTTC
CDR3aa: CASSPNQQFEEEGGYTF

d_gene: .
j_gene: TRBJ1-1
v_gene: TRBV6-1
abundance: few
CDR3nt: TGTGCCAGCAGTACAGGTTTCGCGAACACTGAAGCTTTCTTT
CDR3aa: CASSTGFANTEAFF

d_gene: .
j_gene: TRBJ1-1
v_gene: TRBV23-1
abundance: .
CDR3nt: TGCGCCAGCAGTCAGGGGCCGGATGACACTGAAGCTTTCTTT
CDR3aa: CASSQGPDDTEAFF

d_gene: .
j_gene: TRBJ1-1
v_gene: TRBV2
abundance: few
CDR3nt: TGTGCCAGCAGTGTTACCCAGGGGCACACTGAAGCTTTCTTT
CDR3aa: CASSVTQGHTEAFF

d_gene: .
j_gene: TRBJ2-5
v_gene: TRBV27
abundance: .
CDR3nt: TGTGCCAGCAGTCTCCTGGGACATCTGGGGGGGGAGACCCAGTACTTC
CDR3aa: CASSLLGHLGGETQYF

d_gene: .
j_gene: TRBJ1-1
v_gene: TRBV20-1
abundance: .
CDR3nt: TGCAGTGCTAGTCCGGACACTGAAGCTTTCTTT
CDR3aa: CSASPDTEAFF

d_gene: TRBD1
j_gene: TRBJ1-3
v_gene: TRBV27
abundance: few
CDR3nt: TGTGCCAGCTCCCTGAGGGGGCCGGCGGCTGGAAACACCATATATTTT
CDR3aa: CASSLRGPAAGNTIYF

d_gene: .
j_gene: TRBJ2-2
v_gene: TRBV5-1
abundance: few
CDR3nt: TGCGCCAGCAGGGAGCCCGGGGAGCTGTTTTTT
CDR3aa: CASREPGELFF

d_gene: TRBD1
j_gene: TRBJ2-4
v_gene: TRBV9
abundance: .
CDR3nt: TGTGCCAGCAGCGCGTGGCTGGGACAGGGGGGAGGTGTAGACATTCAGTACTTC
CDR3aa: CASSAWLGQGGGVDIQYF

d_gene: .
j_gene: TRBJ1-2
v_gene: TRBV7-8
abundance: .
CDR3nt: TGTGCCAGCAGCTTAGGCAGGGCCTATGGCTACACCTTC
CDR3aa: CASSLGRAYGYTF

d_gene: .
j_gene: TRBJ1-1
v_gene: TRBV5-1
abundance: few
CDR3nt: TGCGCCAGCAGCTCATGGGGGGGCGAGGGTAGGGACACTGAAGCTTTCTTT
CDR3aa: CASSSWGGEGRDTEAFF

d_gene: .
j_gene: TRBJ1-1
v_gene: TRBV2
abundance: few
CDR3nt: TGTGCCAGCAGTGAAGCGGGGCGTAACACTGAAGCTTTCTTT
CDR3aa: CASSEAGRNTEAFF

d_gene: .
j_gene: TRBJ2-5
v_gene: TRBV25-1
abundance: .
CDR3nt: TGTGCCACCGGGGTGGGGGGGCAACGGGAGACCCAGTACTTC
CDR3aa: CATGVGGQRETQYF

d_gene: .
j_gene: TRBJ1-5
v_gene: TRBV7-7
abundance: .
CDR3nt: TGTGCTAGCAGTCAGGGGCCGAATCAGCCCCAGCATTTT
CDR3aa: CASSQGPNQPQHF

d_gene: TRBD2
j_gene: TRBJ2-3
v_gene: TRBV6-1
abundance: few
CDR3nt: TGTGCCAGCAGTGTATCTAGCGGGAGGAGCGCAGATACGCAGTATTTT
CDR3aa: CASSVSSGRSADTQYF

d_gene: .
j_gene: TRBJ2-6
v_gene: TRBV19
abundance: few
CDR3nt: TGTGCCAGTATGGGCAGGTTTGGGGCCAACGTCCTGACTTTC
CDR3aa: CASMGRFGANVLTF

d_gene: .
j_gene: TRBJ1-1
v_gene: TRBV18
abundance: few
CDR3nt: TGTGCCAGCTCACCACTCAAGTCGGGGCAGGGGTACACTGAAGCTTTCTTT
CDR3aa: CASSPLKSGQGYTEAFF

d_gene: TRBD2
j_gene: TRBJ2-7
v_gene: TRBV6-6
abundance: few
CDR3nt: TGTGCCAGCAGTTCCCAGGGACTAGCAGAGCAGTACTTC
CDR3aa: CASSSQGLAEQYF

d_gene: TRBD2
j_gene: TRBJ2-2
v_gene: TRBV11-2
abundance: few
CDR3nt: TGTGCCAGCAGCCGGACTAGCGGGTTCACCGGGGAGCTGTTTTTT
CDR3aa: CASSRTSGFTGELFF

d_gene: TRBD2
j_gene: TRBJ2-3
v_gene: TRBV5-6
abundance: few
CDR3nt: TGTGCCAGCAGCGAATTGAGCGGGGCGTCCACAGATACGCAGTATTTT
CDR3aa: CASSELSGASTDTQYF